The T cell receptor (delta chain) described here comes from a study of γδ T cells in repeated Plasmodium falciparum infection. Background on the study: Age- and gender-matched Australian children served as comparison for malaria-exposed Malian children.

TCRdb redid the clone calls on the multiplex PCR reads with CATT. The repertoire holds about 93,000 delta-chain clones, with 0.95% to 1% as singletons. This clone was recorded a few times. The amino acid sequence in TCRdb belongs to a much larger clone and departs from this DNA's translation at residue 9, likely a sequencing read error; the sequence shown is translated from the DNA. Source material: gamma-delta T cells from blood. This clonotype was obtained from a pool of human donors (malaria-infected and uninfected, not separated).

The CDR3 bases are TGTGCTCTTGGGTCCCGGCCCCGCGAAATCAACACTCGATCCCTCGATAAACTCATCTTT. It codes for CALGSRPREINTRSLDKLIF. This chain connects TRDV1 to TRDJ1; TRDD1 might be the D (5 bases). Since TCRdb gives no J gene, matching the DNA to germline was used here to assign it. Germline CDR1 reads TSWWSYY; CDR2 reads QGS. V was clipped by 5 bases and J by 4 bases, with 32 bases between them. This CDR3 is built from 20 residues.